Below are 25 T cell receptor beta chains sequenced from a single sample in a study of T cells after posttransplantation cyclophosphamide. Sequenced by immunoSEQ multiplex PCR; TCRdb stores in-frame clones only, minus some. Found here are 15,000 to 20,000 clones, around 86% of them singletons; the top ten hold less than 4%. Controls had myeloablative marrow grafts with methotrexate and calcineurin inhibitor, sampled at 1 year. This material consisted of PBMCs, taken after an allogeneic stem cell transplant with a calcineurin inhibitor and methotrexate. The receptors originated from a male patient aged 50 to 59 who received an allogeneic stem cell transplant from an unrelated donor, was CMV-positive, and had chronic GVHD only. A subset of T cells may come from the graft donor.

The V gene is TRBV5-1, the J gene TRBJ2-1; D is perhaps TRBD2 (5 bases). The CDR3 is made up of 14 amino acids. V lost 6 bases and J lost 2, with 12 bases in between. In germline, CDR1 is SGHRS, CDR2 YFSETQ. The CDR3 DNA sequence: TGCGCCAGCACTCGGACTGATCCCTACAATGAGCAGTTCTTC. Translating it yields CASTRTDPYNEQFF.

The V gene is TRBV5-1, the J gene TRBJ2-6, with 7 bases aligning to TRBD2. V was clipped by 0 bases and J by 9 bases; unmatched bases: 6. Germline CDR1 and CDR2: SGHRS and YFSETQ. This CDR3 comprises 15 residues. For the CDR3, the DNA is TGCGCCAGCAGCTTGGCGGGCGGGGGTGACAACGTCCTGACTTTC. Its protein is CASSLAGGGDNVLTF. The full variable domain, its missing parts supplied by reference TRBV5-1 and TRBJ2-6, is KAGVTQTPRYLIKTRGQQVTLSCSPISGHRSVSWYQQTPGQGLQFLFEYFSETQRNKGNFPGRFSGRQFSNSRSEMNVSTLELGDSALYLCASSLAGGGDNVLTFGAGSRLTVL.

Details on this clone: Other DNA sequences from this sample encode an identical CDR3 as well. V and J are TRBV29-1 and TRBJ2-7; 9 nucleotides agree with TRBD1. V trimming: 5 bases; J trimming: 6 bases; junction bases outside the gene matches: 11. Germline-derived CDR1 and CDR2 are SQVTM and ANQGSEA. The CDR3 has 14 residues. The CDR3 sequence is CSVRTGVIAGEQYF. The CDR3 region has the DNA TGCAGCGTTAGGACAGGGGTCATTGCGGGCGAGCAGTACTTC.

The CDR3 sequence is CASSLDLTGVADTQYF. The CDR3, as DNA: TGTGCCAGCAGCTTGGACCTGACAGGGGTGGCAGATACGCAGTATTTT. V is TRBV5-4 and J is TRBJ2-3, with 8 bases fitting TRBD1. V lost 0 bases to trimming and J lost 4 bases; unmatched junction nucleotides: 7. Germline V CDR1 and CDR2: SGHNT, YYREEE (reference sequence). This CDR3 contains 16 residues.

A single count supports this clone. CDR3 nucleotides: TGTGCCAGCAGTTACTCGAGCGCTAGCGGGTACAATGAGCAGTTCTTC. It codes for CASSYSSASGYNEQFF. The chain combines TRBV6-5 with TRBJ2-1; 8 bases align to TRBD2. The ends lost 0 bases at V and 4 bases at J; junction bases unmatched: 5. CDR1 and CDR2 (germline): MNHEY, SVGAGI. This CDR3 contains 16 residues.

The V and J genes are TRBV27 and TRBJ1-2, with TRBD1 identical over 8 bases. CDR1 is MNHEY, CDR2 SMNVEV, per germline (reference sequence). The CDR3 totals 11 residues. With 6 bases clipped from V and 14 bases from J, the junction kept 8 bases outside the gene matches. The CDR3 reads CASSTGGIATF. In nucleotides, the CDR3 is TGTGCCAGCAGCACAGGGGGAATAGCGACCTTC.

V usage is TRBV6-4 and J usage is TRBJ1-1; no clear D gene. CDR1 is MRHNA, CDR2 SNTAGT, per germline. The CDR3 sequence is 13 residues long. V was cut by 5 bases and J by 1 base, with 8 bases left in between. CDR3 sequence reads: CASSPTANTEAFF. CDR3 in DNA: TGTGCCAGCAGTCCTACTGCGAACACTGAAGCTTTCTTT.

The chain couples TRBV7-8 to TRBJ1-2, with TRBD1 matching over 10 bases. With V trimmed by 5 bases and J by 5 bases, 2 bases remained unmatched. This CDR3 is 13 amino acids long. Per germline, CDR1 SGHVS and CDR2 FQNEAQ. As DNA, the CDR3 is TGTGCCAGCAGCATGGACAGGGGGTATGGCTACACCTTC. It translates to CASSMDRGYGYTF.

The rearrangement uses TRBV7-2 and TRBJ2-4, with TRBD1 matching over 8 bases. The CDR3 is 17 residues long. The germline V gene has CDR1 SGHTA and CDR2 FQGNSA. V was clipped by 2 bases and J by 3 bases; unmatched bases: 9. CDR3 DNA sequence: TGTGCCAGCAGCTTAACGTCGGGACAGGTGGTCAAAAACATTCAGTACTTC. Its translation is CASSLTSGQVVKNIQYF.

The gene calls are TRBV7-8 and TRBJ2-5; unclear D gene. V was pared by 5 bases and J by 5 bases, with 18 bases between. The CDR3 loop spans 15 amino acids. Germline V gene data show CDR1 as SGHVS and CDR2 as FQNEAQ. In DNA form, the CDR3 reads TGTGCCAGCAGCCGAGTGTCGGTTTTTGAGGAGACCCAGTACTTC. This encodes CASSRVSVFEETQYF.

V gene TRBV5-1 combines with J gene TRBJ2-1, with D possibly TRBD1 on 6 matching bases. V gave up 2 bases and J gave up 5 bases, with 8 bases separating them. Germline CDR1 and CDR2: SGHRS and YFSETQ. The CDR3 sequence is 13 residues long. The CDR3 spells CASSFNRDNEQFF. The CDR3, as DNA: TGCGCCAGCAGCTTCAACAGGGACAATGAGCAGTTCTTC.

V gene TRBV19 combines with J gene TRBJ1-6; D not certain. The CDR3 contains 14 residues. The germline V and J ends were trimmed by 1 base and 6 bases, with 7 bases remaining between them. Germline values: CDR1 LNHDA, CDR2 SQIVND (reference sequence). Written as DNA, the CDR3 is TGTGCCAGTAGTATAGGACGAGGTAATTCACCCCTCCACTTT. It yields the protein CASSIGRGNSPLHF.

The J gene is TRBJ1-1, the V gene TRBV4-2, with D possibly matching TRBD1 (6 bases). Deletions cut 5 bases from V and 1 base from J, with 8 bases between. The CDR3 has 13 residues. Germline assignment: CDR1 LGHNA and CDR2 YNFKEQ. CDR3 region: CASSMGQNTEAFF. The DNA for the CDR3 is TGTGCCAGCAGCATGGGACAGAACACTGAAGCTTTCTTT.

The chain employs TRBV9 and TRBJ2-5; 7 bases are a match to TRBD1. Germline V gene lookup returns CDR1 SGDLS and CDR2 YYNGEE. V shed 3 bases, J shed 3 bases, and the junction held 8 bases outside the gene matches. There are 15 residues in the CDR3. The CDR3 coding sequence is TGTGCCAGCAGCGCGGCCGGGACAGTCAAAGAGACCCAGTACTTC. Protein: CASSAAGTVKETQYF.

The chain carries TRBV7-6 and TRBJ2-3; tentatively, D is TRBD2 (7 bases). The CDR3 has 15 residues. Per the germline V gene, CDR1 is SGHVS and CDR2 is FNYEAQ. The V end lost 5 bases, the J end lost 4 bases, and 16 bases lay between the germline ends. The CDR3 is CASSPGEGYADTQYF. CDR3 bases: TGTGCCAGCAGCCCAGGGGAGGGGTACGCAGATACGCAGTATTTT.

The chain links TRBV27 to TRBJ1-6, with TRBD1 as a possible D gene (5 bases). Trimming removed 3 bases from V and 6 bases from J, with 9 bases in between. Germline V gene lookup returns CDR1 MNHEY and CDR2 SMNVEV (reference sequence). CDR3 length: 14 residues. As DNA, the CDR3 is TGTGCCAGCAGTTTGTCAGGGTTTAATTCACCCCTCCACTTT. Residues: CASSLSGFNSPLHF.

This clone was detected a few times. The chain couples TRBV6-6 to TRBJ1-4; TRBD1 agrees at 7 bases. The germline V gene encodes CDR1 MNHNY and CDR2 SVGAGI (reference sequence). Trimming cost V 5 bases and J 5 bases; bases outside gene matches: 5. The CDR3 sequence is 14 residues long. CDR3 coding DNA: TGTGCCAGCAGTGGGGGACAGCAAAATGAAAAACTGTTTTTT. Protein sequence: CASSGGQQNEKLFF.

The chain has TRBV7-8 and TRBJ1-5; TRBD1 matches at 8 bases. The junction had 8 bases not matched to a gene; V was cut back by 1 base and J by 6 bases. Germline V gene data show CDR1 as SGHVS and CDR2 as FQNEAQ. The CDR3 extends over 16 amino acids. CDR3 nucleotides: TGTGCCAGCAGCTTAGGAGCAGGGGGCACGGGTCAGCCCCAGCATTTT. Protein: CASSLGAGGTGQPQHF.

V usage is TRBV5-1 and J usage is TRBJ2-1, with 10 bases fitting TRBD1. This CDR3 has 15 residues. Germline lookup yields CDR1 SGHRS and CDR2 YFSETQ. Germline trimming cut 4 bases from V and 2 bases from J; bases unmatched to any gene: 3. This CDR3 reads CASSRQGAAYNEQFF. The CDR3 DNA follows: TGCGCCAGCAGCCGACAGGGGGCGGCCTACAATGAGCAGTTCTTC. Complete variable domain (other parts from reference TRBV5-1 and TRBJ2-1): KAGVTQTPRYLIKTRGQQVTLSCSPISGHRSVSWYQQTPGQGLQFLFEYFSETQRNKGNFPGRFSGRQFSNSRSEMNVSTLELGDSALYLCASSRQGAAYNEQFFGPGTRLTVL.

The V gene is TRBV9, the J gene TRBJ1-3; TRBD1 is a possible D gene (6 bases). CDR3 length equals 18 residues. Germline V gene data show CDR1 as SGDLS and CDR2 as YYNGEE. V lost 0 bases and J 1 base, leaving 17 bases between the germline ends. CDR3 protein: CASSVVSGGFASGNTIYF. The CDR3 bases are TGTGCCAGCAGCGTAGTAAGTGGGGGCTTTGCTTCTGGAAACACCATATATTTT.

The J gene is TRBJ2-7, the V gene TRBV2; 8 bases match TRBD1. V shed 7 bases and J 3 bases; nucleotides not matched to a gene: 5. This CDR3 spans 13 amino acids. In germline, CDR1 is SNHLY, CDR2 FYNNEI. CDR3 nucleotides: TGTGCCAGCAATGCAGGGGGCTACTACGAGCAGTACTTC. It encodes CASNAGGYYEQYF. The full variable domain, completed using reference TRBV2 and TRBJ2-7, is EPEVTQTPSHQVTQMGQEVILRCVPISNHLYFYWYRQILGQKVEFLVSFYNNEISEKSEIFDDQFSVERPDGSNFTLKIRSTKLEDSAMYFCASNAGGYYEQYFGPGTRLTVT.

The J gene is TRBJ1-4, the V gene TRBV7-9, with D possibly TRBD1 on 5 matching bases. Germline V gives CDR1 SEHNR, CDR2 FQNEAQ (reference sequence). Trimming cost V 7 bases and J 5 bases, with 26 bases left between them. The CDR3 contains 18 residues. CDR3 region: CASTPLSPREGRNEKLFF. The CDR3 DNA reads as TGTGCCAGCACCCCCTTGAGCCCCAGGGAGGGGAGAAATGAAAAACTGTTTTTT.

The CDR3 sequence: CASSLGRGSPLHF. The CDR3 DNA is TGTGCCAGCAGTCTGGGGAGAGGATCACCCCTCCACTTT. The chain uses TRBV27 and TRBJ1-6; no clear D gene. Germline V CDR1 and CDR2: MNHEY, SMNVEV (reference sequence). The CDR3 loop spans 13 amino acids. V lost 5 bases and J 10 bases, leaving 12 bases between the germline ends.

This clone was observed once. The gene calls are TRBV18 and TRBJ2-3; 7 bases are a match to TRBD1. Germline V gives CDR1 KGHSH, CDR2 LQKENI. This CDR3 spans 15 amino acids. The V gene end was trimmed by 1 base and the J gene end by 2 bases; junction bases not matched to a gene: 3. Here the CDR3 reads CASSPQGAHTDTQYF. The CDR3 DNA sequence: TGTGCCAGCTCACCACAGGGGGCCCACACAGATACGCAGTATTTT.

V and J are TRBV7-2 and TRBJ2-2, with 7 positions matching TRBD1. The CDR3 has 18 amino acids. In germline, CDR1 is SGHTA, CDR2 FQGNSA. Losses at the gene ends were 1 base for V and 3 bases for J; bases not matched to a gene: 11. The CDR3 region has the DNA TGTGCCAGCAGCTTAGGGTCCGGGACAGCATCGGACACCGGGGAGCTGTTTTTT. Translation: CASSLGSGTASDTGELFF.